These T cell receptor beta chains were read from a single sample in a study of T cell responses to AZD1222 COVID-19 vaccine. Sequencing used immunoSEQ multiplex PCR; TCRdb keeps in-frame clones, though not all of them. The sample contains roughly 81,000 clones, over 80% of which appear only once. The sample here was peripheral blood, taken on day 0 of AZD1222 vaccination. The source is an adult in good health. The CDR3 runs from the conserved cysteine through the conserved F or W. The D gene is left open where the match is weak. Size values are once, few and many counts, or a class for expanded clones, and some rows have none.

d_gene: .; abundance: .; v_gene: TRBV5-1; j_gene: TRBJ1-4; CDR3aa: CASSPDRIEKLFF; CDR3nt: TGCGCCAGCAGCCCGGACAGAATTGAAAAACTGTTTTTT
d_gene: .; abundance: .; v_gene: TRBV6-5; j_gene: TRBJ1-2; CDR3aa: CASSSSFHGYTF; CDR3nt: TGTGCCAGCAGTTCTTCCTTCCATGGCTACACCTTC
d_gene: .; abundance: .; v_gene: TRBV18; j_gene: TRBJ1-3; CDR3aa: CASSPTGRNTIYF; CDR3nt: TGTGCCAGCTCACCAACAGGGAGAAACACCATATATTTT
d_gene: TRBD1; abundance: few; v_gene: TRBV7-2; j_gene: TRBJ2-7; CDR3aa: CASSFVTGGYEQYF; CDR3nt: TGTGCCAGCAGCTTTGTGACAGGGGGCTACGAGCAGTACTTC
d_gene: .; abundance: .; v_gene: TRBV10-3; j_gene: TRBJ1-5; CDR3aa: CAISEGGQYNQPQHF; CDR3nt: TGTGCCATCAGTGAAGGTGGTCAGTACAATCAGCCCCAGCATTTT
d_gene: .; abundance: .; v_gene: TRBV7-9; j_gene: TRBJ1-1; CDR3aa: CASSPRTGNTEAFF; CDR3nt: TGTGCCAGCAGCCCCCGGACGGGGAACACTGAAGCTTTCTTT
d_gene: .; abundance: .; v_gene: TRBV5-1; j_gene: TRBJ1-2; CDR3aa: CASSLNAGSIVGYTF; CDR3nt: TGCGCCAGCAGCTTGAACGCAGGGAGCATTGTTGGCTACACCTTC
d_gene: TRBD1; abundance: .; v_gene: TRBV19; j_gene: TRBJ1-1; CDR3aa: CASRSGTGQGNTEAFF; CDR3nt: TGTGCCAGTAGATCAGGGACGGGACAGGGGAACACTGAAGCTTTCTTT
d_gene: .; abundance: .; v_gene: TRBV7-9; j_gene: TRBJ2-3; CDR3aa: CASSTSSSKTQYF; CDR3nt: TGTGCCAGCAGCACCTCTAGCAGCAAGACGCAGTATTTT
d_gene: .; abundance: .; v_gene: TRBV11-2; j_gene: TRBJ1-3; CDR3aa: CASSSVGQKRISGNTIYF; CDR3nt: TGTGCCAGCAGCTCAGTCGGGCAGAAGAGGATCTCTGGAAACACCATATATTTT
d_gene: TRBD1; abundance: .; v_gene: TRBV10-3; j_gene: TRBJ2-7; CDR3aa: CAISEGTGGSYEQYF; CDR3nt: TGTGCCATCAGTGAGGGGACAGGGGGATCCTACGAGCAGTACTTC
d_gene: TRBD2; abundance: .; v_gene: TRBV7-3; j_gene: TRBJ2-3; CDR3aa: CASSLTPGGRGTDTQYF; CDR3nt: TGTGCCAGCAGCTTAACCCCCGGCGGGAGGGGCACAGATACGCAGTATTTT
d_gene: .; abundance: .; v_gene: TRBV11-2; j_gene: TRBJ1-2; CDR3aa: CASSPREGLGYTF; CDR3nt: TGTGCCAGCAGCCCCCGGGAAGGGCTCGGCTACACCTTC
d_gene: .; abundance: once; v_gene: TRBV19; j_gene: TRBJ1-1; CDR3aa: CASKVGAEAFF; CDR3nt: TGTGCCTCCAAAGTGGGCGCTGAAGCTTTCTTT
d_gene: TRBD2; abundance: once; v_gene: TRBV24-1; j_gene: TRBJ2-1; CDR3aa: CATSDQLAGGNNEQFF; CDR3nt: TGTGCCACCAGTGACCAACTAGCGGGAGGTAACAATGAGCAGTTCTTC
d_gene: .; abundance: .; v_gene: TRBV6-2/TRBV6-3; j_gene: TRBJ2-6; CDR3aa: CASSQGGGANVLTF; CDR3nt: TGTGCCAGCAGTCAGGGGGGTGGGGCCAACGTCCTGACTTTC
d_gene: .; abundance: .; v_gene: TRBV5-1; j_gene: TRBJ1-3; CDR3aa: CASSLDGGVGNTIYF; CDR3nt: TGCGCCAGCAGCTTGGATGGCGGGGTTGGAAACACCATATATTTT
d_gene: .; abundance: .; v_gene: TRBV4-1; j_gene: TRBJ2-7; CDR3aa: CASSQAYGIDEQYF; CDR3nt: TGCGCCAGCAGCCAAGCCTACGGTATCGACGAGCAGTACTTC
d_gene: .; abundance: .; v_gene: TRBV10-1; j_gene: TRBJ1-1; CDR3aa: CASSDGGGKTKAFF; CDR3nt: TGCGCCAGCAGTGATGGGGGGGGAAAAACTAAAGCTTTCTTT
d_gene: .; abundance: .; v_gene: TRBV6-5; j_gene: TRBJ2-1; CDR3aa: CASRVSVREQFF; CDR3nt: TGTGCCAGCCGGGTTTCGGTCCGTGAGCAGTTCTTC
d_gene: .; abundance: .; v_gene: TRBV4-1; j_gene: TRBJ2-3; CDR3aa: CASSQEGRSADTQYF; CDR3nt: TGCGCCAGCAGCCAAGAAGGTCGTAGCGCAGATACGCAGTATTTT
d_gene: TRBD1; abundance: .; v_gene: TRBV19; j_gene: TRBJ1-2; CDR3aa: CASSMTGQRDGYTF; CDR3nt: TGTGCCAGTAGTATGACAGGGCAAAGGGATGGCTACACCTTC
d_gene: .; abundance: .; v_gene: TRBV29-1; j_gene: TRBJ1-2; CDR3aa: CSVVGRKGGYTF; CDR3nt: TGCAGCGTTGTCGGCCGAAAGGGTGGCTACACCTTC
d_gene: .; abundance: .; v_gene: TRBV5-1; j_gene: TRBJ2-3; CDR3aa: CASSASGASTDTQYF; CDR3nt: TGCGCCAGCAGCGCAAGTGGAGCTAGCACAGATACGCAGTATTTT
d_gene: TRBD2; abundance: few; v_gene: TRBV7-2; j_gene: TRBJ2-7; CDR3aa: CASSLNSGGLRGEQYF; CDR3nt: TGTGCCAGCAGCTTAAATTCGGGAGGGCTTCGTGGCGAGCAGTACTTC
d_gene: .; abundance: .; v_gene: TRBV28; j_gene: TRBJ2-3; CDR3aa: CASSPPGGGTDTQYF; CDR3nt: TGTGCCAGCAGCCCGCCGGGGGGCGGCACAGATACGCAGTATTTT
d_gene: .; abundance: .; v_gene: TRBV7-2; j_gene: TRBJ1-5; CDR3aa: CASSLAEGLGNNQPQHF; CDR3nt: TGTGCCAGCAGCTTAGCCGAGGGGTTAGGTAACAATCAGCCCCAGCATTTT
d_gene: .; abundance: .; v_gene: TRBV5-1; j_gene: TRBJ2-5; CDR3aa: CASSLAQVRERETQYF; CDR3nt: TGCGCCAGCAGCTTGGCCCAGGTGAGGGAGCGAGAGACCCAGTACTTC
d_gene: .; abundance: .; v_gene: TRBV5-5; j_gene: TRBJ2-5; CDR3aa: CASSRRAGTQYF; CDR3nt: TGTGCCAGCAGCCGAAGGGCCGGGACCCAGTACTTC
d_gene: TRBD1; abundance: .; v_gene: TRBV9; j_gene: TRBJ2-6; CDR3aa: CASSPRQGWSGANVLTF; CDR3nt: TGTGCCAGCAGCCCTAGACAGGGGTGGTCTGGGGCCAACGTCCTGACTTTC
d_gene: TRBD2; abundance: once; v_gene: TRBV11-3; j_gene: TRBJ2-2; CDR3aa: CASSLRAAGGPGELFF; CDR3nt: TGTGCCAGCAGCCTTAGGGCCGCGGGAGGGCCCGGGGAGCTGTTTTTT
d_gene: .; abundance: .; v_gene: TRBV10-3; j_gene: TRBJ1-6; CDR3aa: CAISESRFTGNSPLHF; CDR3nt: TGTGCCATCAGTGAGTCGAGATTTACGGGGAATTCACCCCTCCACTTT
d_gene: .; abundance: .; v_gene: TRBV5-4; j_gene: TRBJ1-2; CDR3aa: CASSQGGLEYYGYTF; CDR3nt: TGTGCCAGCAGCCAAGGGGGGTTGGAGTACTATGGCTACACCTTC
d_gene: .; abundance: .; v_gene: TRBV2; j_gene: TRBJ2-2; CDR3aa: CASIYDRPNTGELFF; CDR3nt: TGTGCCAGCATCTACGACAGACCGAACACCGGGGAGCTGTTTTTT
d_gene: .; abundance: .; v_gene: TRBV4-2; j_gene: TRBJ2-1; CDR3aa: CASSQGDSERDFYEQFF; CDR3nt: TGTGCCAGCAGCCAAGGGGATTCGGAACGGGATTTCTATGAGCAGTTCTTC
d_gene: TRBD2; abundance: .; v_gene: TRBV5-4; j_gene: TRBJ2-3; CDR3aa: CASSLALAGATDTQYF; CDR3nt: TGTGCCAGCAGCTTGGCATTAGCGGGCGCCACAGATACGCAGTATTTT
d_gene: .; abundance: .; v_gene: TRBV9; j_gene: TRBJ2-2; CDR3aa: CASSVGAEGLYGELFF; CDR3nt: TGTGCCAGCAGCGTAGGGGCGGAGGGGCTTTACGGGGAGCTGTTTTTT
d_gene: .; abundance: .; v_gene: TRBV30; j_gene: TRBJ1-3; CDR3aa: CAWSEGGGNTIYF; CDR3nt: TGTGCCTGGAGTGAGGGGGGAGGAAACACCATATATTTT
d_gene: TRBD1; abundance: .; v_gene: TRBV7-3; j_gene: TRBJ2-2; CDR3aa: CASSQTGGSNTGELFF; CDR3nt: TGTGCCAGCAGCCAAACAGGGGGCAGCAACACCGGGGAGCTGTTTTTT
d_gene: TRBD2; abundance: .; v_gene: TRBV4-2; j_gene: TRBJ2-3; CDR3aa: CASSQVGLADSTDTQYF; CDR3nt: TGTGCCAGCAGCCAAGTAGGACTAGCGGACAGCACAGATACGCAGTATTTT
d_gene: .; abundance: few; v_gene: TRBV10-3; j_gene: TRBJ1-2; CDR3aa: CAIRTTEGSMDYGYTF; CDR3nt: TGTGCCATCAGGACAACCGAGGGCTCGATGGACTATGGCTACACCTTC
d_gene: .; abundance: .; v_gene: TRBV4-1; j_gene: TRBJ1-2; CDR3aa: CASSQGQNNYGYTF; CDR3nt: TGCGCCAGCAGCCAAGGACAGAATAACTATGGCTACACCTTC
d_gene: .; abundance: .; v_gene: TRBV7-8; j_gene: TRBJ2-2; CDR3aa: CASTLHAGVTGELFF; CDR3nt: TGTGCCAGCACACTACACGCAGGAGTAACCGGGGAGCTGTTTTTT
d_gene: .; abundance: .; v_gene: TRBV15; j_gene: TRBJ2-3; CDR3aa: CATSRSLRWGETQYF; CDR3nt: TGTGCCACCAGCAGAAGCCTTCGATGGGGGGAGACGCAGTATTTT
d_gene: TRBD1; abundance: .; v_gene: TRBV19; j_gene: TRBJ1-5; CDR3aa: CASSRDRSSNQPQHF; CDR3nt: TGTGCCAGTAGTAGGGACAGGTCTAGCAATCAGCCCCAGCATTTT
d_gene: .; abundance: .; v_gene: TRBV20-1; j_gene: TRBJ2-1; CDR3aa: CSASSLDEQFF; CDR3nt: TGCAGTGCTTCATCGCTAGATGAGCAGTTCTTC
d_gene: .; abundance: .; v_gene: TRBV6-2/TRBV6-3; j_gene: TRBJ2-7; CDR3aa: CASSLIDTPYEQYF; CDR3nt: TGTGCCAGCAGTTTAATCGACACGCCCTACGAGCAGTACTTC
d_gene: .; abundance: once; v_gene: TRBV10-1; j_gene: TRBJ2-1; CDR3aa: CASSPDSDEQFF; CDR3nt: TGCGCCAGCAGTCCGGATAGCGATGAGCAGTTCTTC
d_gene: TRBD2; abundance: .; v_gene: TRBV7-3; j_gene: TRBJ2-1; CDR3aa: CASSSQGLAGGAYNEQFF; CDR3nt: TGTGCCAGCAGCTCGCAGGGACTAGCGGGAGGGGCATACAATGAGCAGTTCTTC
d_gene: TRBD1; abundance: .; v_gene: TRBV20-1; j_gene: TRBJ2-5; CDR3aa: CSASLDRGPWQETQYF; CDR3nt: TGCAGTGCTAGTTTGGACAGGGGCCCGTGGCAAGAGACCCAGTACTTC
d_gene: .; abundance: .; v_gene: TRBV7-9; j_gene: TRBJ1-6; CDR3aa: CASSGIDGNSPLHF; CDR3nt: TGTGCCAGCAGCGGCATAGACGGTAATTCACCCCTCCACTTT